These 11 T cell receptor beta chains came from one sample sequenced in a study of regulatory T cells in long-lasting Graves disease. Relying on iRepertoire HTBI primers and Arm-PCR of CDR3 regions, the team built TCR beta libraries. TCRdb itself ran the multiplex PCR reads through MiXCR, one entry per CDR3 protein. The table records hundreds of thousands of distinct CDR3 sequences, roughly 20% of them present only once. The time point was: persistent/refractory GD, antithyroid drugs over 5 years with positive TRAb. RNA from PBMCs was the source of the TCR library. This sample comprised peripheral blood mononuclear cells (PBMCs), obtained when the disease was refractory, from a patient treated with antithyroid drugs. The origin of the receptors is a female donor with Graves disease.

The sample holds many counts of this clonotype. The germline gene is not matched at one end of the junction; a read error may be the cause. The J gene is TRBJ2-5, the V gene TRBV12-3 or TRBV12-4, with 10 bases identical to TRBD2. The CDR3 runs 11 residues. The CDR3 DNA sequence: TGTGCCAGCAGTCCTAGCGGGAGACTTAGCTTC. Protein: CASSPSGRLSF.

V is TRBV14 and J is TRBJ1-2; D unresolved. Looked up from germline, CDR1 is SGHDN and CDR2 is FVKESK. Trimming cost V 5 bases and J 7 bases, with 14 bases left between them. This CDR3 has 13 residues. The CDR3 reads CASSERGQRGYTF. CDR3 coding DNA: TGTGCCAGCAGCGAGCGAGGGCAGCGTGGCTACACCTTC.

This clonotype was recorded many times. The J gene is TRBJ1-3, the V gene TRBV28; D remains unclear. Trimming removed 6 bases at V and 4 bases at J, with 13 bases between. CDR1 is MDHEN and CDR2 is SYDVKM in the germline V gene. This CDR3 has 14 amino acids. The CDR3 coding sequence is TGTGCCAGCAGCAAAGACGGGCTCGGAAACACCATATATTTT. Translated, it gives CASSKDGLGNTIYF.

There are many counts of this clonotype. The genes are TRBV6-5 and TRBJ2-5, with TRBD2 as a possible D gene (6 bases). The CDR3 extends over 17 amino acids. V lost 4 bases and J lost 5, with 23 bases in between. Per germline, CDR1 MNHEY and CDR2 SVGAGI. Written as DNA, the CDR3 is TGTGCCAGCAGTTCTTCCGGGAGAGGGCGAAAGTTGGAGACCCAGTACTTC. Translated, it gives CASSSSGRGRKLETQYF.

This clonotype turned up a few times. The V call is TRBV4-1, the J call TRBJ1-5; D is uncertain. This CDR3 contains 16 residues. The germline gives CDR1 MGHRA, CDR2 YSYEKL. The ends were cut back, 0 bases at V and 6 bases at J, with 15 bases in the middle. The DNA for the CDR3 is TGCGCCAGCAGCCAAGACTTACGGGCCCCAGGTCAGCCCCAGCATTTT. It translates to CASSQDLRAPGQPQHF.

This clonotype was counted many times. The chain recombines TRBV6-2 or TRBV6-3 with TRBJ2-6; D not certain. Deletions cut 6 bases from V and 0 bases from J, with 24 bases between. This CDR3 has 20 residues. The V gene's germline CDR1 is MNHEY and CDR2 SVGEGT. CDR3 sequence: CASSFRIHRDALSGANVLTF. DNA for the CDR3: TGTGCCAGCAGCTTCCGAATCCACCGAGACGCCCTCTCTGGGGCCAACGTCCTGACTTTC.

This clonotype occurred many times. A clone one base away is much larger, so this may be a read error. This chain connects TRBV6-5 to TRBJ1-1; possibly TRBD1 for D (5 bases). The CDR3 length is 13 residues. With 2 bases removed from V and 3 bases from J, the gap between germline ends came to 7 bases. CDR1 MNHEY and CDR2 SVGAGI come from the germline V gene. This CDR3 reads CASSYGGDTEAFF. The CDR3, as DNA: TGTGCCAGCAGTTACGGAGGGGACACTGAAGCTTTCTTT.

This clonotype has more than one count but fewer than ten. The gene calls are TRBV28 and TRBJ2-7; 11 nucleotides align to TRBD2. The CDR3 is made up of 16 amino acids. Germline CDR1 and CDR2: MDHEN and SYDVKM. V was pared by 7 bases and J by 2 bases, with 10 bases of the junction left unmatched. In DNA form, the CDR3 reads TGTGCCAGCATCCCCTCCGGGACTAGCGGTCCCTACGAGCAGTACTTC. Its translation: CASIPSGTSGPYEQYF. The complete variable domain, with remaining parts taken from reference TRBV28 and TRBJ2-7, reads DVKVTQSSRYLVKRTGEKVFLECVQDMDHENMFWYRQDPGLGLRLIYFSYDVKMKEKGDIPEGYSVSREKKERFSLILESASTNQTSMYLCASIPSGTSGPYEQYFGPGTRLTVT.

This clonotype has a count of ten or more. The chain is built from TRBV18 and TRBJ2-7; a weak D match, TRBD2 (6 bases). The CDR3 sequence is 14 residues long. V was shortened by 2 bases and J by 5 bases, with 13 bases between the two germline ends. From germline, CDR1 is KGHSH and CDR2 LQKENI. Here the CDR3 reads CASSPNRGTNEQYF. Here the CDR3 DNA reads TGTGCCAGCTCACCAAACCGGGGGACCAACGAGCAGTACTTC.

This clonotype was picked up many times. This chain connects TRBV6-2 or TRBV6-3 to TRBJ2-2; D perhaps matches TRBD2 (6 bases). Germline V CDR1 and CDR2: MNHEY, SVGEGT. The CDR3 covers 16 residues. Deletions cut 2 bases from V and 5 bases from J, with 15 bases between. The DNA of the CDR3 is TGTGCCAGCAGTTACCCTTCAGGAGGGAGGACCGGGGAGCTGTTTTTT. It yields the protein CASSYPSGGRTGELFF.

This clonotype was detected ten times or more. The rearrangement uses TRBV5-1 and TRBJ1-5; no clear D. The CDR3 is 14 amino acids. From germline, CDR1 is SGHRS and CDR2 YFSETQ. The V and J ends lost 0 bases and 3 bases respectively, with 7 bases between them. The CDR3 nucleotides read TGCGCCAGCAGCTTGGACGGAAACAATCAGCCCCAGCATTTT. As protein: CASSLDGNNQPQHF.